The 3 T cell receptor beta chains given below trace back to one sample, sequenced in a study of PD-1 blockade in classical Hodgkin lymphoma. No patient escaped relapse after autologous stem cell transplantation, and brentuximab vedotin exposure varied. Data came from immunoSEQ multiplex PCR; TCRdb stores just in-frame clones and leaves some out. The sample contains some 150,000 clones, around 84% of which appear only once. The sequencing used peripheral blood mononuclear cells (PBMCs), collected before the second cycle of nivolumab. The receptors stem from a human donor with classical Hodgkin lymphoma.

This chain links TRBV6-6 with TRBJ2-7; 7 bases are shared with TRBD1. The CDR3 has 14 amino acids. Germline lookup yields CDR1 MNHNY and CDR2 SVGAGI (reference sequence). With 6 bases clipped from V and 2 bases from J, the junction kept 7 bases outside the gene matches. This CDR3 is CASRTTGAPYEQYF. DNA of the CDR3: TGTGCCAGCAGGACTACAGGGGCCCCCTACGAGCAGTACTTC.

DNA of the CDR3: TGTGCCAGCAGCCAAGAGATAGACCCTTCTTACGAGCAGTACTTC. This encodes CASSQEIDPSYEQYF. This chain joins TRBV4-2 and TRBJ2-7; unclear D gene. V gave up 0 bases and J gave up 4 bases, with 13 bases separating them. Germline CDR1 LGHNA, CDR2 YNFKEQ. This CDR3 has 15 amino acids.

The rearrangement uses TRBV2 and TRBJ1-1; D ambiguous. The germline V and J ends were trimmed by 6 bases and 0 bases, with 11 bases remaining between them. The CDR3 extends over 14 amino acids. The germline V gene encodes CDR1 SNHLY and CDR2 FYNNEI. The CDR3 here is CASRFVGLNTEAFF. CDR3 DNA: TGTGCCAGCAGATTCGTCGGATTGAACACTGAAGCTTTCTTT.